The 8 T cell receptor beta chains below all came from one sample that was sequenced in a study of a mutant IDH1 vaccine in newly diagnosed glioma (dated by TCRdb to the early 2020s). The library was made by the immunoSEQ multiplex PCR assay. Imported from immuneACCESS, the table was reduced by TCRdb to in-frame sequences with V and J called. These copies leave out some clones; in studies compared against another copy, an unresolved V gene accounts for under half, and the cause of the remainder is not known. For this sample there are tens of thousands of clones; 75% to 85% appear just once. 2% to 2.5% of the sample is in the top ten clones. Interpreted using the paper, the time point label stands for: week 23, last vaccination. A 20-mer mutant IDH1 peptide at 300 micrograms in Montanide made up each vaccine dose, which was injected subcutaneously together with topical imiquimod. These receptors are not linked to any known antigen.

The sample in question was PBMCs, obtained from a glioma patient whose treatment included an IDH1 peptide vaccine. The source of these receptors is a man aged 30 to 39 with glioma. Some clones in this sample may be carry-over from other donors' samples.

This CDR3 is CASSFPFGPQGNYGYTF. CDR3 nucleotide sequence: TGTGCCAGCAGCTTCCCATTCGGGCCGCAGGGCAACTATGGCTACACCTTC. The V and J genes are TRBV7-8 and TRBJ1-2, with D possibly being TRBD1 (5 bases). V shed 3 bases and J shed 2 bases, with 19 bases lying between them. CDR1 and CDR2 from the germline V gene are SGHVS and FQNEAQ. The length of the CDR3 is 17 residues.

The chain uses TRBV6-6 and TRBJ2-5; 7 bases fit TRBD1. The J call may be faulty, since TRBJ2-7 better matches the DNA end. The CDR3 has 15 amino acids. Germline CDR1 reads MNHNY; CDR2 reads SVGAGI (reference sequence). The CDR3 loop is CASRPLGGSSYEQYF. The CDR3 DNA follows: TGTGCCAGCAGGCCCCTAGGGGGCTCCTCCTACGAGCAGTACTTC.

The chain is built from TRBV28 and TRBJ1-2; perhaps TRBD1 as D (6 bases). Germline V CDR1 and CDR2: MDHEN, SYDVKM. The V end lost 4 bases, the J end lost 4 bases, and 22 bases lay between the germline ends. The CDR3 runs to 17 residues. CDR3 bases: TGTGCCAGCAGTTCCTTTTCGGGACACAAGTTTACCTATGGCTACACCTTC. It translates to CASSSFSGHKFTYGYTF.

The chain joins TRBV5-1 to TRBJ2-1, with 7 bases lining up with TRBD1. The CDR3 has 16 residues. The V gene end was trimmed by 5 bases and the J gene end by 0 bases; junction bases not matched to a gene: 8. Germline V gene sequence: CDR1 SGHRS, CDR2 YFSETQ. The CDR3 coding sequence is TGCGCCAGCAGACGGGACAGCACGAGCTCCTACAATGAGCAGTTCTTC. Its translation: CASRRDSTSSYNEQFF.

The chain employs TRBV27 and TRBJ1-2, with D possibly matching TRBD1 (5 bases). The germline CDR1 and CDR2 sequences are MNHEY and SMNVEV (reference sequence). CDR3 length equals 12 residues. Trimming pared 6 bases from V and 5 bases from J, leaving 10 bases between. This chain's CDR3 is CASRDNGYGYTF. The DNA of the CDR3 is TGTGCCAGCAGGGACAACGGTTATGGCTACACCTTC.

CDR3 DNA: TGTGCCAGCAGCTGGGGCGGGGGCTCCTACGAGCAGTACTTC. Amino acid sequence: CASSWGGGSYEQYF. The chain recombines TRBV28 with TRBJ2-7; 7 nucleotides align to TRBD2. CDR3 length equals 14 residues. The V gene end was trimmed by 6 bases and the J gene end by 0 bases; junction bases not matched to a gene: 5. CDR1 is MDHEN and CDR2 is SYDVKM in the germline V gene.

The V call is TRBV21-1, the J call TRBJ2-2. TRBV21-1 is recorded as a pseudogene. CDR3 size: 17 residues. The CDR3: CASSFLTDGPPTGELFF. For the CDR3, the DNA is TGTGCCAGCAGCTTCTTAACGGACGGACCCCCCACCGGGGAGCTGTTTTTT.

V usage is TRBV7-9 and J usage is TRBJ2-7, with D possibly called TRBD1 or TRBD2 (5 bases each). The CDR3 consists of 15 residues. CDR1 is SEHNR, CDR2 FQNEAQ, per germline (reference sequence). V was trimmed by 3 bases and J by 4 bases, leaving 16 bases between them. The chain's CDR3 is CASSFHRDGQYEQYF. As DNA, the CDR3 is TGTGCCAGCAGCTTCCACCGGGACGGACAATACGAGCAGTACTTC.